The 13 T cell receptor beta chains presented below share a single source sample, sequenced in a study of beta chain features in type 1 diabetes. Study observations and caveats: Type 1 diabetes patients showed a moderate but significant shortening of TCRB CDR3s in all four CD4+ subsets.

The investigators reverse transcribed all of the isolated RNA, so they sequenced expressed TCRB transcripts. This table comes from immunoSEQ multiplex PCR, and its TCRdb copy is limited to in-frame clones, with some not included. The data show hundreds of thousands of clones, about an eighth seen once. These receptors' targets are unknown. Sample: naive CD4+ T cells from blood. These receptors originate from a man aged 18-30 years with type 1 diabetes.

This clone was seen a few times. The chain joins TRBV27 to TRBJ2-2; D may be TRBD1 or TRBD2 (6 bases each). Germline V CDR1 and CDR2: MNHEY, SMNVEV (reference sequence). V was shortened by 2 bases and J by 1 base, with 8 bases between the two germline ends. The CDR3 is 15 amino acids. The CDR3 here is CASSLRGVNTGELFF. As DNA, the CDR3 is TGTGCCAGCAGTTTAAGGGGGGTGAACACCGGGGAGCTGTTTTTT.

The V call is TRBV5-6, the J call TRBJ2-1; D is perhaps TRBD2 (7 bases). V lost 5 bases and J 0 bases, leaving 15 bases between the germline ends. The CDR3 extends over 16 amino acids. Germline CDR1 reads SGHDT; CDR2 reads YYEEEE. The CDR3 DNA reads TGTGCCAGCAGAAACGGACGGGGGGCCTCCTACAATGAGCAGTTCTTC. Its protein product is CASRNGRGASYNEQFF.

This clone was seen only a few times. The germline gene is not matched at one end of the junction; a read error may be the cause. CDR3 protein: CASNLGGGQETQYF. CDR3 sequence (DNA): TGTGCCAGCAACTTAGGGGGAGGGCAAGAGACCCAGTACTTC. J is TRBJ2-5 and V is TRBV7-2, with TRBD2 as a possible D gene (7 bases). CDR3 length: 14 amino acids. CDR1 is SGHTA, CDR2 FQGNSA, per germline. The full variable domain, in which reference TRBV7-2 and TRBJ2-5 provide the parts outside the CDR3, is GAGVSQSPSNKVTEKGKDVELRCDPISGHTALYWYRQSLGQGLEFLIYFQGNSAPDKSGLPSDRFSAERTGGSVSTLTIQRTQQEDSAVYLCASNLGGGQETQYFGPGTRLLVL.

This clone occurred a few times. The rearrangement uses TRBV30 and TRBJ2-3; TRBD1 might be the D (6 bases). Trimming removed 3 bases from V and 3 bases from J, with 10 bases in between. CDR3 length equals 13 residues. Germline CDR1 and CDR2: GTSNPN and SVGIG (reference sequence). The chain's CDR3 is CAWRRQGTDTQYF. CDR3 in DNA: TGTGCCTGGAGGAGGCAGGGGACAGATACGCAGTATTTT.

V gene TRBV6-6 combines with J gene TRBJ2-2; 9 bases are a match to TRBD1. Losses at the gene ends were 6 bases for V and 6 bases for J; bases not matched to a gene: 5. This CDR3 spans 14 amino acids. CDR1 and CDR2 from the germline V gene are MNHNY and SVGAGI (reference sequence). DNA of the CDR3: TGTGCCAGCAGCTCCGACAGGGGGTCCGGGGAGCTGTTTTTT. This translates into CASSSDRGSGELFF.

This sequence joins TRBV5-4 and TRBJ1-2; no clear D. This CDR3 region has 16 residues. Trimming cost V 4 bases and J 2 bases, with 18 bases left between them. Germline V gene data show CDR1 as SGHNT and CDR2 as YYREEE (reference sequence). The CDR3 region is CASSPRFRVGNYGYTF. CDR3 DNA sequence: TGTGCCAGCAGCCCCAGGTTCCGGGTTGGGAACTATGGCTACACCTTC.

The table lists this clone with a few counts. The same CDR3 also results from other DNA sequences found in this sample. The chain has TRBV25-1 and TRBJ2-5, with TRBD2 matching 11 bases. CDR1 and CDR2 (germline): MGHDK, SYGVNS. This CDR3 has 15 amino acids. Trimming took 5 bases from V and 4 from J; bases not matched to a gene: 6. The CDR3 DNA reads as TGTGCCAGCAGTCTAACTAGCGGGGGTCGAGAGACCCAGTACTTC. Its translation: CASSLTSGGRETQYF.

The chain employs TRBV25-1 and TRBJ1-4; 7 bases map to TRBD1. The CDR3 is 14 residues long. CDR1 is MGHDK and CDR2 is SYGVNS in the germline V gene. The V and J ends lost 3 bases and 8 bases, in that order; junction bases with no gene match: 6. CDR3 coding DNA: TGTGCCAGCAGTGATCGACAGGGAAGAGAAAAACTGTTTTTT. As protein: CASSDRQGREKLFF.

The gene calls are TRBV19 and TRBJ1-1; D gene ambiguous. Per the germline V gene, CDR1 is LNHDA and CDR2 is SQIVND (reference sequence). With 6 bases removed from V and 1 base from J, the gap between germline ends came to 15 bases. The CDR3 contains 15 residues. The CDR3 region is CASSPQPAGNTEAFF. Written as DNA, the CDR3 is TGTGCCAGTAGCCCTCAGCCGGCCGGGAACACTGAAGCTTTCTTT.

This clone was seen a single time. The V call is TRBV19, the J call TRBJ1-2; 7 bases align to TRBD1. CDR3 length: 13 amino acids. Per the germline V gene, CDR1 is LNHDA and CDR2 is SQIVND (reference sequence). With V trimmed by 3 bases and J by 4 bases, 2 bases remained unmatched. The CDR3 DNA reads TGTGCCAGTAGTATGCGACAGGGCTATGGCTACACCTTC. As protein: CASSMRQGYGYTF.

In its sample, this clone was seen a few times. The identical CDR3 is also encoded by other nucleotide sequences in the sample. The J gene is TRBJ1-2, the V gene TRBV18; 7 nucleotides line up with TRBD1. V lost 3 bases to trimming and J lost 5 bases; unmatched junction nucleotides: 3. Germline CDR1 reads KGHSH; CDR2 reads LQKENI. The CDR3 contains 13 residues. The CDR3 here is CASSPGTDYGYTF. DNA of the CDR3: TGTGCCAGCTCACCCGGGACAGATTATGGCTACACCTTC.

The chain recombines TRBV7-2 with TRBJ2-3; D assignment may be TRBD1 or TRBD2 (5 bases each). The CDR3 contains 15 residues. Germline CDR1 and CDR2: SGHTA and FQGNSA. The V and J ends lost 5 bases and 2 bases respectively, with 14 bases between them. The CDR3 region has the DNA TGTGCCAGCAGCCCAGGGCTAGCCCTCACAGATACGCAGTATTTT. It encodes CASSPGLALTDTQYF.

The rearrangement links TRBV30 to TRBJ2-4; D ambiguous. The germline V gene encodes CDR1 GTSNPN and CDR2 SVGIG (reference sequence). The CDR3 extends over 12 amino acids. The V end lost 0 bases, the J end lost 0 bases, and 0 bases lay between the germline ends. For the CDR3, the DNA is TGTGCCTGGAGTGTAGCCAAAAACATTCAGTACTTC. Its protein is CAWSVAKNIQYF.